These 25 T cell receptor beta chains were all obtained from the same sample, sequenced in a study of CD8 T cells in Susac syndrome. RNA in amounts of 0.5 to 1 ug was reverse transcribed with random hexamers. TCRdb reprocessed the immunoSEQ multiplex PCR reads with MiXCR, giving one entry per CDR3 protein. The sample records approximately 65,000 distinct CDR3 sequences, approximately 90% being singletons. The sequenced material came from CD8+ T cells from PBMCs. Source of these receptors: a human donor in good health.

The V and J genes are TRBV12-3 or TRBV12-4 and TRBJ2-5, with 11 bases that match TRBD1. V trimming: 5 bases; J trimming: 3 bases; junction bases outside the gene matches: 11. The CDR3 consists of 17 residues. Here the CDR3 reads CASSPWGTGGGKETQYF. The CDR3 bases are TGTGCCAGCAGTCCCTGGGGGACAGGGGGAGGTAAAGAGACCCAGTACTTC.

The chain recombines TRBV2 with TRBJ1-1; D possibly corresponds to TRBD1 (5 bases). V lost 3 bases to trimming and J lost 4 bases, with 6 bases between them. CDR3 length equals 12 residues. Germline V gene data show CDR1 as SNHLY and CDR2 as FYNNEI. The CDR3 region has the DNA TGTGCCAGCAGTGATGACAGCACTGAAGCTTTCTTT. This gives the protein CASSDDSTEAFF.

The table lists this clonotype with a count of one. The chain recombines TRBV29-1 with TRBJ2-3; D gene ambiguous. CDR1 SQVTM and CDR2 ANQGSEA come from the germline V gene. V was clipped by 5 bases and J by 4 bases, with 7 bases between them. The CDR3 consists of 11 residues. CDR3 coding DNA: TGCAGCGTTACCGTTTCAGATACGCAGTATTTT. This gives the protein CSVTVSDTQYF.

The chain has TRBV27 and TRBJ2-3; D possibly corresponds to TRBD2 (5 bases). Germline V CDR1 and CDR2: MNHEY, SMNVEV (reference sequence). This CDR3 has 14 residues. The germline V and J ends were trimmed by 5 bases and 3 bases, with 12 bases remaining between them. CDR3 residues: CASSEWTPTDTQYF. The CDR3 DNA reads TGTGCCAGCAGTGAGTGGACTCCAACAGATACGCAGTATTTT.

This chain's CDR3 is CASSPDRGGGPETQYF. DNA for the CDR3: TGTGCCAGCAGCCCAGACAGGGGGGGCGGCCCAGAGACCCAGTACTTC. The V gene is TRBV5-4, the J gene TRBJ2-5, with 9 bases lining up with TRBD1. Trimming took 4 bases from V and 4 from J; bases not matched to a gene: 11. Germline CDR1 is SGHNT and CDR2 is YYREEE (reference sequence). This CDR3 spans 16 amino acids.

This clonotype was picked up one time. The CDR3 DNA sequence: TGTGCCAGCAGCGCTCTCCCCTATCCGGCTGACACCGGGGAGCTGTTTTTT. This gives the protein CASSALPYPADTGELFF. The chain recombines TRBV9 with TRBJ2-2; the D is unclear. The CDR3 spans 17 residues. Trimming shortened V by 3 bases and J by 3 bases, and 18 bases separated the two germline ends. In germline, CDR1 is SGDLS, CDR2 YYNGEE.

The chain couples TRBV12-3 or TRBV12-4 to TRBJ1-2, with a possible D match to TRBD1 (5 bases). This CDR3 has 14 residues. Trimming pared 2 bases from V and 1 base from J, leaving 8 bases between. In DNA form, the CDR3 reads TGTGCCAGCAGTTTATGGGGGGTTAACTATGGCTACACCTTC. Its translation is CASSLWGVNYGYTF.

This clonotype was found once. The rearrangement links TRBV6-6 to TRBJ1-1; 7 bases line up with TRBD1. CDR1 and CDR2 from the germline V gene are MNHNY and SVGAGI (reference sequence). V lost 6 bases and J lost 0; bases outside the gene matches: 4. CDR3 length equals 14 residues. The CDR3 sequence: CASSHGQVNTEAFF. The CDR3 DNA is TGTGCCAGCAGCCACGGACAGGTGAACACTGAAGCTTTCTTT.

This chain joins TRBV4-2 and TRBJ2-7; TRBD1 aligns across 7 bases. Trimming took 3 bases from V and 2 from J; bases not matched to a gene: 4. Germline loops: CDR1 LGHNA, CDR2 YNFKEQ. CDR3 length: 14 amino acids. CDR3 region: CASSHRTGPYEQYF. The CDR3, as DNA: TGTGCCAGCAGCCACCGGACAGGCCCCTACGAGCAGTACTTC.

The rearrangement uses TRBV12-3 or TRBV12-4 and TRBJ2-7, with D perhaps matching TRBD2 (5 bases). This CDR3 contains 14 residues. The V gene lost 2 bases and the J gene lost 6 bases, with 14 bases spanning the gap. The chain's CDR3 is CASSLSGRSAEQYF. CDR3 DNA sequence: TGTGCCAGCAGTTTAAGCGGTAGATCGGCCGAGCAGTACTTC.

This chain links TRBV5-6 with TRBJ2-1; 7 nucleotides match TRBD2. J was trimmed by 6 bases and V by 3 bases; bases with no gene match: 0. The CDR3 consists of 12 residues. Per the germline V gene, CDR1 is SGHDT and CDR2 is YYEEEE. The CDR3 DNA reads TGTGCCAGCAGCTGGACTAGCAATGAGCAGTTCTTC. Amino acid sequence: CASSWTSNEQFF.

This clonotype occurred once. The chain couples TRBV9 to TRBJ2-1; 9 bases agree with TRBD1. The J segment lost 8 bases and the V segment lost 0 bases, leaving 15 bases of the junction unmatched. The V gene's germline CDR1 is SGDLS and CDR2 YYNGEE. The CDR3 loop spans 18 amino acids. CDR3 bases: TGTGCCAGCAGCGTAGATCCCCCCGGACAGGGGCCTAGCGATGAGCAGTTCTTC. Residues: CASSVDPPGQGPSDEQFF.

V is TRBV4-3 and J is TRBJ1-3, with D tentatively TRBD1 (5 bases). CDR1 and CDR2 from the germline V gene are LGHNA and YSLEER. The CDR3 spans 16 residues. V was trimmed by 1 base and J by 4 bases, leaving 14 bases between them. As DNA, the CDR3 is TGCGCCAGCAGCCAAGGACAGCTGGCCGTAGGAAACACCATATATTTT. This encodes CASSQGQLAVGNTIYF.

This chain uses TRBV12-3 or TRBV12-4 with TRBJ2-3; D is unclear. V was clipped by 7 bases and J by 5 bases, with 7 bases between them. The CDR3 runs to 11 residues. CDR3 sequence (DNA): TGTGCCAGCACCATGGGAGATACGCAGTATTTT. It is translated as CASTMGDTQYF.

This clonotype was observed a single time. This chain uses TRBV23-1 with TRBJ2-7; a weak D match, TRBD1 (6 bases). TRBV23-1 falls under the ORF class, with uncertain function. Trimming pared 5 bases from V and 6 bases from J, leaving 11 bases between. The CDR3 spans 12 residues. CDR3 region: CASSNTRGEQYF. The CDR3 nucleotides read TGCGCCAGCAGTAATACCAGGGGCGAGCAGTACTTC.

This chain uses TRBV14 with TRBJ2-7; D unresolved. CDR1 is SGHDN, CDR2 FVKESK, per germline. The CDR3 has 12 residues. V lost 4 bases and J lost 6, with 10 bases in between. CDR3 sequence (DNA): TGTGCCAGCAGCCTAGGGTACGTCGAGCAGTACTTC. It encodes CASSLGYVEQYF.

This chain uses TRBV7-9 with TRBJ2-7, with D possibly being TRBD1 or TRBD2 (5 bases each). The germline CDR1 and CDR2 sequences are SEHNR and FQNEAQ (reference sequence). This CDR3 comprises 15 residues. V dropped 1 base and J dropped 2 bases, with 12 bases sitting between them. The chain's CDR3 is CASSLVRDGAYEQYF. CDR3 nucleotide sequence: TGTGCCAGCAGCTTAGTCAGGGACGGTGCCTACGAGCAGTACTTC. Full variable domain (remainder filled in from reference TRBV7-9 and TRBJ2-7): DTGVSQNPRHKITKRGQNVTFRCDPISEHNRLYWYRQTLGQGPEFLTYFQNEAQLEKSRLLSDRFSAERPKGSFSTLEIQRTEQGDSAMYLCASSLVRDGAYEQYFGPGTRLTVT.

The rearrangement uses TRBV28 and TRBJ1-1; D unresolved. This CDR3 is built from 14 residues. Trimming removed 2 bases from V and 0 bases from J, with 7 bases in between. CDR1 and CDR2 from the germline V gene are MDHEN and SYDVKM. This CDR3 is CASSLPGLNTEAFF. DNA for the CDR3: TGTGCCAGCAGTTTACCAGGTTTGAACACTGAAGCTTTCTTT. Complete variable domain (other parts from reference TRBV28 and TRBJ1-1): DVKVTQSSRYLVKRTGEKVFLECVQDMDHENMFWYRQDPGLGLRLIYFSYDVKMKEKGDIPEGYSVSREKKERFSLILESASTNQTSMYLCASSLPGLNTEAFFGQGTRLTVV.

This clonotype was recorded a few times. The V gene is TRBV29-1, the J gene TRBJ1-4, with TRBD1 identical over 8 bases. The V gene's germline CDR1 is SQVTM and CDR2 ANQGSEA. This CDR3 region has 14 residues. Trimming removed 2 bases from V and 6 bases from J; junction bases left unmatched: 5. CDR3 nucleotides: TGCAGCGTTGAACCCAGGGGGCTGGATGAAAAACTGTTTTTT. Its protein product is CSVEPRGLDEKLFF.

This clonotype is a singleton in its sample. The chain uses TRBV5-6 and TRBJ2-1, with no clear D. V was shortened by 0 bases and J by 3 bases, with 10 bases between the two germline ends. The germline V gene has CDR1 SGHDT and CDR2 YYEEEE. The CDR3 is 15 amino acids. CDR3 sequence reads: CASSLGDPDYNEQFF. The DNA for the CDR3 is TGTGCCAGCAGCTTGGGAGATCCCGACTACAATGAGCAGTTCTTC.

In DNA form, the CDR3 reads TGTGCCAGTAGTATTCCTTTAGCAGGGAAGACTGAAGCTTTCTTT. Its protein is CASSIPLAGKTEAFF. The V and J genes are TRBV19 and TRBJ1-1; tentatively, D is TRBD1 (5 bases). The germline V gene has CDR1 LNHDA and CDR2 SQIVND (reference sequence). V was clipped by 3 bases and J by 5 bases, with 16 bases between them. This CDR3 contains 15 residues.

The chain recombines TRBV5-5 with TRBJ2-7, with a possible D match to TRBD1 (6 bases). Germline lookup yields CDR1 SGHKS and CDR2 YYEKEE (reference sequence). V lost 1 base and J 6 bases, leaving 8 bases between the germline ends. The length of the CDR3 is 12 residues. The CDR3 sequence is CASSLTGIEQYF. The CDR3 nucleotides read TGTGCCAGCAGCTTGACAGGGATCGAGCAGTACTTC.

The CDR3 DNA reads TGTGCCAGCAGTTACCTAGCGGGGGCCACAGATACGCAGTATTTT. This codes for CASSYLAGATDTQYF. V is TRBV6-2 or TRBV6-3 and J is TRBJ2-3; 10 bases are a match to TRBD2. Germline assignment: CDR1 MNHEY and CDR2 SVGEGT. Trimming took 2 bases from V and 2 from J; bases not matched to a gene: 1. CDR3 size: 15 residues.

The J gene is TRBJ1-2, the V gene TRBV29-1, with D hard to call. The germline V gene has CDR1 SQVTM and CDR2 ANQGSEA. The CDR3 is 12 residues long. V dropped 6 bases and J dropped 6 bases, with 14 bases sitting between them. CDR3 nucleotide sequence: TGCAGCGTCCACTGGGCGGTTAATGGCTACACCTTC. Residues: CSVHWAVNGYTF.

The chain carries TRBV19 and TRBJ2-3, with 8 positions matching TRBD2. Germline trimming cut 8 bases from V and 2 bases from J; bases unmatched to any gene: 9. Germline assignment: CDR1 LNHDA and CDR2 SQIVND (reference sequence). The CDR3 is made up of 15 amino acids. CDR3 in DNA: TGTGCCAGTTCCCGGGGGGGGGAAATCACAGATACGCAGTATTTT. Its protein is CASSRGGEITDTQYF.